One sample yielded the 25 T cell receptor beta chains listed below, sequenced in a study of cytomegalovirus exposure and HLA in healthy donors. Clones were sequenced by immunoSEQ multiplex PCR, and TCRdb holds only the in-frame ones, with some missing. The repertoire includes some 150,000 clones, less than 90% of them detected once, and more than 2.5% sits in the top ten. The specimen sequenced was PBMCs. The receptors stem from a woman aged 18 to 35 in good health and CMV-seropositive.

The chain links TRBV7-6 to TRBJ2-7, with 12 positions matching TRBD2. There are 16 residues in the CDR3. The junction had 2 bases not matched to a gene; V was cut back by 1 base and J by 1 base. Per the germline V gene, CDR1 is SGHVS and CDR2 is FNYEAQ. The CDR3 spells CASSLGLAGDSYEQYF. CDR3 DNA: TGTGCCAGCAGCTTAGGACTAGCGGGGGATTCCTACGAGCAGTACTTC.

The rearrangement links TRBV6-6 to TRBJ1-5; 7 bases agree with TRBD1. Trimming took 3 bases from V and 3 from J; bases not matched to a gene: 2. In germline, CDR1 is MNHNY, CDR2 SVGAGI (reference sequence). The CDR3 length is 14 residues. Here the CDR3 DNA reads TGTGCCAGCAGTTATGGACAGGACAATCAGCCCCAGCATTTT. Translation gives CASSYGQDNQPQHF.

The chain uses TRBV25-1 and TRBJ2-5; TRBD2 might be the D (5 bases). V shed 1 base and J shed 3 bases, with 6 bases lying between them. CDR3 length: 13 residues. Germline-derived CDR1 and CDR2 are MGHDK and SYGVNS. The CDR3 sequence is CASSESTKETQYF. The CDR3 DNA follows: TGTGCCAGCAGTGAATCGACTAAAGAGACCCAGTACTTC.

This clone appeared a single time. The rearrangement joins TRBV28 to TRBJ2-5, with a weak D call TRBD2 (6 bases). CDR1 is MDHEN and CDR2 is SYDVKM in the germline V gene. The CDR3 consists of 15 residues. The V gene lost 5 bases and the J gene lost 5 bases, with 18 bases spanning the gap. This CDR3 reads CASSPENAAGETQYF. DNA of the CDR3: TGTGCCAGCAGTCCTGAGAACGCTGCGGGGGAGACCCAGTACTTC. The variable domain in full, completed from reference TRBV28 and TRBJ2-5, reads DVKVTQSSRYLVKRTGEKVFLECVQDMDHENMFWYRQDPGLGLRLIYFSYDVKMKEKGDIPEGYSVSREKKERFSLILESASTNQTSMYLCASSPENAAGETQYFGPGTRLLVL.

V usage is TRBV7-6 and J usage is TRBJ2-7; tentatively, D is TRBD2 (5 bases). Germline lookup yields CDR1 SGHVS and CDR2 FNYEAQ. This CDR3 region has 14 residues. V shed 0 bases and J shed 5 bases, with 11 bases lying between them. The CDR3 protein is CASSLAGAPNEQYF. Written as DNA, the CDR3 is TGTGCCAGCAGCTTAGCGGGAGCCCCTAACGAGCAGTACTTC.

The J gene is TRBJ2-6, the V gene TRBV30; D might be TRBD2 (6 bases). This CDR3 region has 13 residues. Germline V lookup: CDR1 GTSNPN, CDR2 SVGIG (reference sequence). V lost 3 bases and J 3 bases, leaving 6 bases between the germline ends. CDR3 loop: CAWREGGANVLTF. The DNA for the CDR3 is TGTGCCTGGAGGGAGGGTGGGGCCAACGTCCTGACTTTC.

This sequence joins TRBV6-1 and TRBJ2-7, with 9 bases aligning to TRBD1. V was clipped by 3 bases and J by 6 bases; unmatched bases: 6. CDR3 length: 14 residues. Germline CDR1 reads MNHNS; CDR2 reads SASEGT. Here the CDR3 reads CASSEDRGWGEQYF. CDR3 DNA: TGTGCCAGCAGTGAGGACAGGGGCTGGGGCGAGCAGTACTTC.

The genes are TRBV18 and TRBJ1-4; TRBD1 aligns across 10 bases. From germline, CDR1 is KGHSH and CDR2 LQKENI. V gave up 2 bases and J gave up 6 bases; unmatched junction bases: 3. This CDR3 has 15 residues. Here the CDR3 reads CASSPGGTGDEKLFF. CDR3 nucleotide sequence: TGTGCCAGCTCACCAGGCGGGACAGGGGATGAAAAACTGTTTTTT.

The V and J genes are TRBV30 and TRBJ1-5; perhaps TRBD1 as D (5 bases). CDR3 length equals 14 residues. CDR1 and CDR2 (germline): GTSNPN, SVGIG (reference sequence). The V end lost 0 bases, the J end lost 5 bases, and 11 bases lay between the germline ends. CDR3: CAWSVLKQDQPQHF. The CDR3 nucleotides read TGTGCCTGGAGTGTACTCAAACAGGATCAGCCCCAGCATTTT.

This clone has a handful of counts. CDR3 nucleotide sequence: TGCGCCAGCAGCCAAGACGGTCGGACAGGGCAGACCTACGAGCAGTACTTC. Residues: CASSQDGRTGQTYEQYF. The rearrangement uses TRBV4-1 and TRBJ2-7, with 8 bases matching TRBD1. V gave up 0 bases and J gave up 2 bases; unmatched junction bases: 9. The CDR3 has 17 amino acids. Germline V gene sequence: CDR1 MGHRA, CDR2 YSYEKL.

CDR3 nucleotides: TGTGCCAGCAGTTTAATACTAGCGGGAGTCCACGAGCAGTACTTC. Its translation: CASSLILAGVHEQYF. V gene TRBV27 combines with J gene TRBJ2-7, with 11 bases that match TRBD2. Trimming took 2 bases from V and 5 from J; bases not matched to a gene: 5. Germline CDR1 MNHEY, CDR2 SMNVEV (reference sequence). The CDR3 totals 15 residues.

This chain joins TRBV4-1 and TRBJ2-1; D unresolved. Germline CDR1 MGHRA, CDR2 YSYEKL. Trimming removed 4 bases from V and 0 bases from J, with 13 bases in between. The CDR3 runs 16 residues. The chain's CDR3 is CASSRPTESSYNEQFF. CDR3 bases: TGCGCCAGCAGCCGCCCAACTGAAAGCTCCTACAATGAGCAGTTCTTC.

This clone was counted only a few times. The chain joins TRBV28 to TRBJ2-7; unclear D gene. The CDR3 is made up of 11 amino acids. The V end was cut by 6 bases, the J end by 3 bases, with 6 bases between. Germline V gene sequence: CDR1 MDHEN, CDR2 SYDVKM. In nucleotides, the CDR3 is TGTGCCAGCAGGCGATACTACGAGCAGTACTTC. Protein sequence: CASRRYYEQYF. Together with reference TRBV28 and TRBJ2-7, the CDR3 gives the full variable domain: DVKVTQSSRYLVKRTGEKVFLECVQDMDHENMFWYRQDPGLGLRLIYFSYDVKMKEKGDIPEGYSVSREKKERFSLILESASTNQTSMYLCASRRYYEQYFGPGTRLTVT.

The chain is built from TRBV11-3 and TRBJ2-7; D is possibly TRBD2 (6 bases). CDR1 SGHNT and CDR2 YENEEA come from the germline V gene. V dropped 1 base and J dropped 7 bases, with 11 bases sitting between them. The CDR3 runs to 13 residues. The CDR3 protein is CASSLGGAGEQYF. CDR3 nucleotide sequence: TGTGCCAGCAGCTTAGGCGGGGCGGGAGAGCAGTACTTC.

The genes are TRBV4-2 and TRBJ1-2; unclear D gene. V was clipped by 0 bases and J by 7 bases, with 6 bases between them. The CDR3 is made up of 12 amino acids. CDR1 LGHNA and CDR2 YNFKEQ come from the germline V gene. The chain's CDR3 is CASSQDRGGYTF. The CDR3 DNA is TGTGCCAGCAGCCAAGATCGGGGTGGCTACACCTTC.

About this clone: The junction shows a germline mismatch at one end, possibly a read error. The rearrangement links TRBV4-1 to TRBJ2-5; D perhaps matches TRBD1 (6 bases). CDR3 length: 15 residues. CDR1 is MGHRA and CDR2 is YSYEKL in the germline V gene. The CDR3 sequence: CASNQQVGTQETQYF. CDR3 bases: TGCGCCAGCAACCAACAAGTAGGGACACAAGAGACCCAGTACTTC.

The rearrangement uses TRBV15 and TRBJ2-3; 8 bases fit TRBD1. The germline CDR1 and CDR2 sequences are LNHNV and YYDKDF (reference sequence). Unmatched junction bases numbered 8, after V lost 8 bases and J lost 4 bases. The length of the CDR3 is 14 residues. DNA for the CDR3: TGTGCCACCCCAAAAGTACAGGGGGCAGATACGCAGTATTTT. Its translation: CATPKVQGADTQYF.

The chain employs TRBV30 and TRBJ2-1; 7 bases are a match to TRBD1. CDR1 and CDR2 from the germline V gene are GTSNPN and SVGIG (reference sequence). The junction had 5 bases not matched to a gene; V was cut back by 3 bases and J by 6 bases. There are 13 residues in the CDR3. DNA for the CDR3: TGTGCCTGGAGCCCAGGGGACAGCAATGAGCAGTTCTTC. Its translation is CAWSPGDSNEQFF.

The chain couples TRBV4-3 to TRBJ2-7; TRBD2 matches 16 bases. The CDR3 has 18 amino acids. Germline V lookup: CDR1 LGHNA, CDR2 YSLEER. Losses at the gene ends were 0 bases for V and 5 bases for J; bases not matched to a gene: 7. CDR3 loop: CASSQDEGTSGRGDEQYF. The CDR3 nucleotides read TGCGCCAGCAGCCAAGATGAAGGGACTAGCGGGAGGGGCGACGAGCAGTACTTC.

The rearrangement links TRBV6-4 to TRBJ2-2; D is possibly TRBD2 (6 bases). Trimming left V 0 bases short and J 1 base short, with 6 bases between. The CDR3 is 15 amino acids. CDR1 and CDR2 (germline): MRHNA, SNTAGT. The CDR3 is CASSDSRENTGELFF. The CDR3 bases are TGTGCCAGCAGTGACTCGCGGGAGAACACCGGGGAGCTGTTTTTT.

The chain combines TRBV7-9 with TRBJ1-4; unclear D gene. The V and J ends lost 4 bases and 3 bases respectively, with 12 bases between them. The CDR3 extends over 15 amino acids. Germline V CDR1 and CDR2: SEHNR, FQNEAQ (reference sequence). CDR3 residues: CASSSAARANEKLFF. CDR3 nucleotide sequence: TGTGCCAGCAGCTCCGCGGCTAGAGCTAATGAAAAACTGTTTTTT. Based on the CDR3 plus reference TRBV7-9 and TRBJ1-4, the full variable domain is DTGVSQNPRHKITKRGQNVTFRCDPISEHNRLYWYRQTLGQGPEFLTYFQNEAQLEKSRLLSDRFSAERPKGSFSTLEIQRTEQGDSAMYLCASSSAARANEKLFFGSGTQLSVL.

CDR3 amino acids: CASSQDTHRGGDEQYF. The CDR3 DNA reads as TGTGCCAGCAGCCAAGATACCCACAGGGGAGGCGACGAGCAGTACTTC. The J gene is TRBJ2-7, the V gene TRBV4-2, with TRBD1 as a possible D gene (7 bases). Per germline, CDR1 LGHNA and CDR2 YNFKEQ. This CDR3 is 16 amino acids long. Between the trimmed V and J ends, which lost 0 bases and 5 bases, there was a span of 17 bases.

The chain joins TRBV4-3 to TRBJ2-5; tentative D call: TRBD2 (5 bases). The germline V and J ends were trimmed by 0 bases and 4 bases, with 15 bases remaining between them. The CDR3 length is 16 residues. The V gene's germline CDR1 is LGHNA and CDR2 YSLEER. CDR3 in amino acids: CASSQDPVGEGETQYF. CDR3 sequence (DNA): TGCGCCAGCAGCCAAGATCCGGTGGGAGAGGGAGAGACCCAGTACTTC.

This rearrangement joins TRBV2 to TRBJ2-7, with D uncertain. Looked up from germline, CDR1 is SNHLY and CDR2 is FYNNEI. The length of the CDR3 is 12 residues. V was shortened by 4 bases and J by 3 bases, with 7 bases between the two germline ends. The CDR3 bases are TGTGCCAGCAGTGTTTCTTTCTACGAGCAGTACTTC. Residues: CASSVSFYEQYF.

DNA for the CDR3: TGCGCCAGCAGCGCCGGACAGGGTGATGAAAAACTGTTTTTT. Protein product: CASSAGQGDEKLFF. The chain uses TRBV5-1 and TRBJ1-4; 8 bases line up with TRBD1. The CDR3 runs 14 residues. After removal of 4 bases from V and 6 bases from J, the junction contained 5 bases not matched to a gene. Germline assignment: CDR1 SGHRS and CDR2 YFSETQ.